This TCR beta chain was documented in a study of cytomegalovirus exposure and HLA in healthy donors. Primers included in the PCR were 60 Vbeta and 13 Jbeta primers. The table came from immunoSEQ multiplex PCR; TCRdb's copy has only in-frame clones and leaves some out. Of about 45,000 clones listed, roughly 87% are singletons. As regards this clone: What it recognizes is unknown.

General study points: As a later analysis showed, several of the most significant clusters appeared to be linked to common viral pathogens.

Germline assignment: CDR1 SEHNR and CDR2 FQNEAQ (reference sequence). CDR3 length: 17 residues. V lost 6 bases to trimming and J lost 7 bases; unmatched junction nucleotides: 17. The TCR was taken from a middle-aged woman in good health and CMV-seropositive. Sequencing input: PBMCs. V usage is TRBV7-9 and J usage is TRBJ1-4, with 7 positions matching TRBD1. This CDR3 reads CASRHTGQTDRREKLFF. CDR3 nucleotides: TGTGCCAGCAGACATACGGGACAGACAGATAGACGTGAAAAACTGTTTTTT.